This T cell receptor (beta chain) was identified during a study of shared clonotypes between healthy human individuals. General study findings and limits: Sequencing depth was expected to influence donor clonotype sharing. Estimated richness was generally greater in naive than memory subsets.

The data were produced by immunoSEQ multiplex PCR, yet TCRdb's version contains in-frame clones alone and is incomplete. The repertoire holds about 700,000 clones, with 90% to 95% as singletons. Naive CD8 populations comprised CD45RO-negative cells positively selected for CCR7, excluding terminally differentiated effector memory CD45RA+ cells. Those who donated were healthy HIV-negative adults, with no recent acute infections or vaccinations reported. Germline V CDR1 and CDR2: SQVTM, ANQGSEA. V lost 7 bases and J 8 bases, leaving 23 bases between the germline ends. CDR3 length: 14 amino acids. This clone was counted a single time. The antigen remains unidentified.

This chain connects TRBV29-1 to TRBJ1-2; D is unclear. Sequenced input: naive CD8+ T cells sorted from blood. The receptor's source is a man aged 25-40 years in good health. The CDR3 DNA sequence: TGCAGCGCCCTCTCCACAGCGACTGGGAGGGGCTACACCTTC. Residues: CSALSTATGRGYTF.